A single sample is the source of the 19 T cell receptor beta chains below, sequenced in a study of T cells in Graves' hyperthyroidism and ophthalmopathy. RNA transcripts were the template for amplifying TCR beta CDR3 regions. First-round RT-PCR of the TCR CDR3 relied on the HTBI primer set. TCRdb redid the calling of the multiplex PCR reads with MiXCR, one entry per CDR3 protein. This sample has about 710,000 distinct CDR3 sequences; about 15% occur once, and the top ten carry under 9.5%. The sample taken for sequencing was blood. The receptors derive from a man younger than 35 with Graves' hyperthyroidism.

This clonotype has more than one count but fewer than ten. The genes are TRBV7-2 and TRBJ2-4; 7 bases are a match to TRBD2. CDR1 is SGHTA and CDR2 is FQGNSA in the germline V gene. Trimming removed 2 bases from V and 1 base from J; junction bases left unmatched: 8. This CDR3 spans 17 amino acids. In DNA, the CDR3 is TGTGCCAGCAGCTTAAGCCCCGGGCGGGAGGCCAAAAACATTCAGTACTTC. Protein product: CASSLSPGREAKNIQYF.

V usage is TRBV3-1 and J usage is TRBJ2-3; TRBD2 agrees at 11 bases. The V segment lost 2 bases and the J segment 4 bases; nucleotides outside the gene matches: 8. Germline values: CDR1 LGHDT, CDR2 YNNKEL (reference sequence). The CDR3 spans 17 residues. The CDR3 coding sequence is TGTGCCAGCAGCCAATTACTAGCGGGAGTGTCCCCAGATACGCAGTATTTT. It is translated as CASSQLLAGVSPDTQYF.

The sample holds many counts of this clonotype. V is TRBV28 and J is TRBJ2-7; the D is unclear. CDR3 length: 13 residues. Looked up from germline, CDR1 is MDHEN and CDR2 is SYDVKM. The V gene lost 3 bases and the J gene lost 2 bases, with 8 bases spanning the gap. The CDR3 sequence: CASSFEDTYEQYF. CDR3 in DNA: TGTGCCAGCAGTTTCGAGGATACCTACGAGCAGTACTTC.

The rearrangement joins TRBV20-1 to TRBJ1-1; tentative D call: TRBD1 (6 bases). This CDR3 contains 14 residues. The germline CDR1 and CDR2 sequences are DFQATT and SNEGSKA (reference sequence). The V end lost 3 bases, the J end lost 5 bases, and 16 bases lay between the germline ends. CDR3 sequence (DNA): TGCAGTGCTAGGGACAGCTTAAAGCGGACTGAAGCTTTCTTT. It codes for CSARDSLKRTEAFF.

The count of this clonotype is one. The chain recombines TRBV6-2 or TRBV6-3 with TRBJ2-7; possible D gene TRBD1, 6 bases. The CDR3 runs 16 residues. Germline V gene lookup returns CDR1 MNHEY and CDR2 SVGEGT. V was cut by 7 bases and J by 4 bases, with 23 bases left in between. The DNA of the CDR3 is TGTGCCAGCAACGACAAACTCGTAACAGGGCGGTACGAGCAGTACTTC. Its translation: CASNDKLVTGRYEQYF.

This clonotype was seen ten or more times. The CDR3 region is CASQVFVGTDTQYF. The CDR3 DNA is TGTGCCAGCCAGGTGTTTGTCGGCACAGATACGCAGTATTTT. V and J are TRBV12-3 or TRBV12-4 and TRBJ2-3; D ambiguous. The CDR3 is 14 residues long. Trimming left V 8 bases short and J 1 base short, with 13 bases between.

This clonotype was counted between two and nine times. The chain has TRBV29-1 and TRBJ2-3; perhaps TRBD2 as D (6 bases). The CDR3 extends over 16 amino acids. The V gene's germline CDR1 is SQVTM and CDR2 ANQGSEA. The ends were cut back, 1 base at V and 4 bases at J, with 18 bases in the middle. The DNA for the CDR3 is TGCAGCGTTGAAGGGGCTAGCGCTACAATCCCAGATACGCAGTATTTT. It codes for CSVEGASATIPDTQYF.

This clonotype was observed a few times. The rearrangement joins TRBV24-1 to TRBJ1-2; D is unclear. The V and J ends lost 5 bases and 8 bases respectively, with 14 bases between them. CDR1 and CDR2 (germline): KGHDR, SFDVKD. The CDR3 length is 13 residues. The CDR3 loop reads CATSGGDVGGYTF. The CDR3, as DNA: TGTGCCACCAGTGGAGGAGATGTTGGGGGCTACACCTTC.

Ten or more counts support this clonotype. The V gene is TRBV5-1, the J gene TRBJ2-1; TRBD2 aligns across 8 bases. Per germline, CDR1 SGHRS and CDR2 YFSETQ. Trimming at V came to 2 bases and at J to 8 bases, leaving 15 bases not matched to a gene. The CDR3 is 17 residues long. In DNA form, the CDR3 reads TGCGCCAGCAGCTTCGGCGACTCCGGGCTAGCGGGTTATGAGCAGTTCTTC. Its translation is CASSFGDSGLAGYEQFF.

A few counts support this clonotype. The chain couples TRBV24-1 to TRBJ2-6; D is undetermined. The germline V gene has CDR1 KGHDR and CDR2 SFDVKD. With 4 bases removed from V and 0 bases from J, the gap between germline ends came to 15 bases. The CDR3 runs 18 residues. The CDR3 region is CATSESIGASSGANVLTF. In DNA, the CDR3 is TGTGCCACCAGTGAGTCGATTGGAGCGAGCTCTGGGGCCAACGTCCTGACTTTC.

This clonotype has just a few counts. The CDR3 coding sequence is TGTGCCATCAGCCTAGCGGGAGGGCCGGGGGCGGCCCAGTACTTC. Its translation is CAISLAGGPGAAQYF. The chain combines TRBV10-3 with TRBJ2-5; 12 bases line up with TRBD2. J lost 9 bases, V lost 6 bases, and 11 bases had no gene match. This CDR3 comprises 15 residues. Looked up from germline, CDR1 is ENHRY and CDR2 is SYGVKD.

In its sample, this clonotype was seen a few times. J is TRBJ2-1 and V is TRBV20-1, with TRBD2 matching over 15 bases. This CDR3 comprises 15 residues. Unmatched junction bases numbered 11, after V lost 5 bases and J lost 12 bases. Germline CDR1 reads DFQATT; CDR2 reads SNEGSKA (reference sequence). Here the CDR3 DNA reads TGCAGTGCTCACCCCTTGGGACTAGCGGGAGGAAGGCAGTTCTTC. As protein: CSAHPLGLAGGRQFF.

The V call is TRBV5-6, the J call TRBJ2-5; 12 positions agree with TRBD2. Germline V gives CDR1 SGHDT, CDR2 YYEEEE. With 0 bases clipped from V and 5 bases from J, the junction kept 5 bases outside the gene matches. This CDR3 contains 16 residues. CDR3 nucleotide sequence: TGTGCCAGCAGCTTGGCGACTAGCGGGAGTGATGAGACCCAGTACTTC. Translated: CASSLATSGSDETQYF.

The chain is built from TRBV29-1 and TRBJ1-2; no clear D. This CDR3 region has 11 residues. The germline CDR1 and CDR2 sequences are SQVTM and ANQGSEA. Trimming stripped 0 bases from V and 3 bases from J, with 2 bases between. In nucleotides, the CDR3 is TGCAGCGTTGAAGATCACTATGGCTACACCTTC. It specifies CSVEDHYGYTF.

This clonotype came up a few times. The chain employs TRBV29-1 and TRBJ2-1, with 11 bases lining up with TRBD2. Germline CDR1 is SQVTM and CDR2 is ANQGSEA. The V segment lost 6 bases and the J segment 14 bases; nucleotides outside the gene matches: 6. The CDR3 consists of 11 residues. CDR3 in DNA: TGCAGCGTGCTTGAGGGACTAGCGGAGTTCTTC. It codes for CSVLEGLAEFF.

This clonotype was counted between two and nine times. The CDR3 sequence is CATSRVASLGHTDTQYF. The DNA of the CDR3 is TGTGCCACCAGCAGAGTCGCATCTCTGGGACACACAGATACGCAGTATTTT. The chain uses TRBV15 and TRBJ2-3; a weak D match, TRBD1 (6 bases). There are 17 residues in the CDR3. V shed 1 base and J shed 2 bases, with 16 bases lying between them. Germline V gene data show CDR1 as LNHNV and CDR2 as YYDKDF (reference sequence).

This clonotype was picked up a small number of times. CDR3 nucleotides: TGTGCCAGCAGCTTAGGTCCCGGGACAGGGAGGGGTAGTCAGCCCCAGCATTTT. It yields the protein CASSLGPGTGRGSQPQHF. The genes are TRBV7-6 and TRBJ1-5, with 9 bases aligning to TRBD1. Germline V gives CDR1 SGHVS, CDR2 FNYEAQ. Unmatched junction bases numbered 13, after V lost 1 base and J lost 6 bases. CDR3 size: 18 residues.

This clonotype occurred many times. This chain joins TRBV2 and TRBJ1-5, with 8 bases matching TRBD1. The V gene's germline CDR1 is SNHLY and CDR2 FYNNEI. Unmatched junction bases numbered 8, after V lost 6 bases and J lost 7 bases. This CDR3 is built from 14 residues. The CDR3 here is CASRDDRGSQPQHF. In nucleotides, the CDR3 is TGTGCCAGCAGGGATGACAGGGGAAGCCAGCCCCAGCATTTT.

The sample holds a few counts of this clonotype. This rearrangement joins TRBV29-1 to TRBJ1-1; D call uncertain. Trimming took 3 bases from V and 0 from J, leaving 8 bases between them. This CDR3 comprises 13 residues. CDR1 is SQVTM, CDR2 ANQGSEA, per germline. Here the CDR3 DNA reads TGCAGCGTTGACACCTTCATGAACACTGAAGCTTTCTTT. Protein sequence: CSVDTFMNTEAFF.